The table lists the clone carrying this TCR beta chain with a few counts. What it binds is not known. The entry originates in a study of cytomegalovirus exposure and HLA in healthy donors. Primers for the PCR totalled 60 Vbeta and 13 Jbeta. Sequencing was performed with immunoSEQ multiplex PCR; in TCRdb, only in-frame clones are kept and a portion is missing. The data contain hundreds of thousands of clones, approximately 80% of them singletons. V was trimmed by 4 bases and J by 0 bases, leaving 6 bases between them. Germline V gene sequence: CDR1 SNHLY, CDR2 FYNNEI. There are 14 residues in the CDR3. General observations from the study: Sequences of the TCR beta chain were said to predict the HLA-A and HLA-B alleles of most subjects accurately. TCR beta V- and J-gene trimming was later associated with a missense DCLRE1C variant. A reported reduction in N-insertions relative to the approximately 670-donor mean was seen in an Asian-associated ancestry cluster in a later analysis.

This sequence joins TRBV2 and TRBJ1-4; D call uncertain. The sequence was obtained from a boy younger than 10 in good health and CMV-seronegative. The sequencing sample was made of PBMCs. CDR3 coding DNA: TGTGCCAGCAGTGGGACTGCAACTAATGAAAAACTGTTTTTT. This translates into CASSGTATNEKLFF. Looking up the rest from reference TRBV2 and TRBJ1-4 gives the full variable domain: EPEVTQTPSHQVTQMGQEVILRCVPISNHLYFYWYRQILGQKVEFLVSFYNNEISEKSEIFDDQFSVERPDGSNFTLKIRSTKLEDSAMYFCASSGTATNEKLFFGSGTQLSVL.